A selection of T cell receptor beta chains follows, all from one sample in a study of T-cell memory formation after mild COVID-19. TCRdb recomputed calls from the 5' RACE reads with MiXCR, one row per CDR3 protein. The sample lists nearly 200,000 distinct CDR3 sequences; 15% to 20% were seen once. Specimen: PBMCs or a T cell subset sorted from them (not recorded which). These receptors originate from an adult woman who had mild COVID-19 (a few samples of this study predate the infection). Cell type and time point are not known. The CDR3 runs from the conserved cysteine through the conserved F or W. Size is omitted from some rows. Given values are once, few, many or a class for expanded clones.

TRBV20-1,many,CSAFRESGSYEQYF
TRBV21-1,-,CASSTDRVGGNTIYF
TRBV7-9,-,CASTEPGGRSYNEQFF
TRBV24-1,few,CATSDAGEGRETQYF
TRBV5-8,-,CASSLGQGSEQYF
TRBV7-9,few,CASSLASATDTQYF
TRBV5-1,-,CASSLGAGAGGQETQYF
TRBV2,-,CARQGLMYGYTF
TRBV15,-,CATSRGAGPLSSYNEQFF
TRBV11-2,few,CASSLGGQGSEKLFF
TRBV12-3/TRBV12-4,-,CASSTTPVTQYF